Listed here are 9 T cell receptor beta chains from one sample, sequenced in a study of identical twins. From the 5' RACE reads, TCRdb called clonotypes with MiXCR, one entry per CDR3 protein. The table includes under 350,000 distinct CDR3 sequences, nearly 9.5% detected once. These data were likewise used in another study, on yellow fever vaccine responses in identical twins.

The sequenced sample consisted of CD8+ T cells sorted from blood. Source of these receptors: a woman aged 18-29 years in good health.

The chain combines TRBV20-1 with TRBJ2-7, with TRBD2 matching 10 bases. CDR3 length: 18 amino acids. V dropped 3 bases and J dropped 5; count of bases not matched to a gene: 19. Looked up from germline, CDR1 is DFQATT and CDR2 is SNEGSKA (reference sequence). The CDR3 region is CSASDVAGGPISSHEQYF. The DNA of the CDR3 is TGCAGTGCTAGCGATGTAGCGGGAGGTCCCATATCATCGCACGAGCAGTACTTC.

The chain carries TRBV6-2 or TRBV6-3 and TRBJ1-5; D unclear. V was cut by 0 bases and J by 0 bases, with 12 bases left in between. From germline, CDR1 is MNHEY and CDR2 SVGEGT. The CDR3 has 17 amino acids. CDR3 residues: CASSYSSSGHSNQPQHF. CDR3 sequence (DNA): TGTGCCAGCAGTTACTCGAGCTCCGGTCATAGCAATCAGCCCCAGCATTTT.

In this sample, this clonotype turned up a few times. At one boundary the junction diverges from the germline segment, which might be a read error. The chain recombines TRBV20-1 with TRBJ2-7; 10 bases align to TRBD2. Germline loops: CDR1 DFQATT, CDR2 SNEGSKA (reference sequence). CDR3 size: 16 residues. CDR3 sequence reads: CCAREPTSGIAYEQYF. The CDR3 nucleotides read TGCTGTGCTAGAGAACCTACTAGCGGGATCGCCTACGAGCAGTACTTC.

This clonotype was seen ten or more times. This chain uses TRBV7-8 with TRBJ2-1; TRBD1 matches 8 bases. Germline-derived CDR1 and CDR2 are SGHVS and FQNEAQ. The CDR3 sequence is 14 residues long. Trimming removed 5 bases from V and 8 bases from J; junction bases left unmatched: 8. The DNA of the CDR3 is TGTGCCAGCAGCGTATGGACAGGGCTCGATGAGCAGTTCTTC. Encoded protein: CASSVWTGLDEQFF. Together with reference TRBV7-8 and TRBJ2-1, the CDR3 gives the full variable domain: GAGVSQSPRYKVAKRGQDVALRCDPISGHVSLFWYQQALGQGPEFLTYFQNEAQLDKSGLPSDRFFAERPEGSVSTLKIQRTQQEDSAVYLCASSVWTGLDEQFFGPGTRLTVL.

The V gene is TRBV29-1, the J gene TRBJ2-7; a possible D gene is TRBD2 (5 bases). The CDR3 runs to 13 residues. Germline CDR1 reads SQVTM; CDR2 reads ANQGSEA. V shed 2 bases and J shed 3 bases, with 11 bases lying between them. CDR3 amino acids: CSVETGNYYEQYF. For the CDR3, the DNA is TGCAGCGTTGAAACCGGGAATTACTACGAGCAGTACTTC.

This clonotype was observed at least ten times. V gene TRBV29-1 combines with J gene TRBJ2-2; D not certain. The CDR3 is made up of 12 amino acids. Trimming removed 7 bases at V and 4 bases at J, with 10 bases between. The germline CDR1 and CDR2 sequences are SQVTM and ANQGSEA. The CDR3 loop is CSARVGTGELFF. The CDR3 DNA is TGCAGCGCCCGCGTGGGCACCGGGGAGCTGTTTTTT.

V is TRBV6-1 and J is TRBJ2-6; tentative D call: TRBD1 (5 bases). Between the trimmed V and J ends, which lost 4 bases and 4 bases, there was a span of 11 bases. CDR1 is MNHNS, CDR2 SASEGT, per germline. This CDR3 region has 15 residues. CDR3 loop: CASSVGVAGANVLTF. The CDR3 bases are TGTGCCAGCAGTGTAGGGGTGGCCGGGGCCAACGTCCTGACTTTC.

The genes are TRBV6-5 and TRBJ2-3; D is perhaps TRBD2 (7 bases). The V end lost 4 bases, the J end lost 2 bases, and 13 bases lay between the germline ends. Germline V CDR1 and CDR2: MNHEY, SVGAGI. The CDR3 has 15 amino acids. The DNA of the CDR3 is TGTGCCAGCAGTTTAGGGGGGGCGATCACAGATACGCAGTATTTT. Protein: CASSLGGAITDTQYF.

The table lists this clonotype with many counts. This CDR3 is CASSPRLGETQYF. CDR3 DNA: TGTGCCAGCAGCCCTCGATTGGGCGAGACCCAGTACTTC. J is TRBJ2-5 and V is TRBV7-6; D is uncertain. The length of the CDR3 is 13 residues. V was shortened by 5 bases and J by 5 bases, with 12 bases between the two germline ends. Germline V gene sequence: CDR1 SGHVS, CDR2 FNYEAQ.